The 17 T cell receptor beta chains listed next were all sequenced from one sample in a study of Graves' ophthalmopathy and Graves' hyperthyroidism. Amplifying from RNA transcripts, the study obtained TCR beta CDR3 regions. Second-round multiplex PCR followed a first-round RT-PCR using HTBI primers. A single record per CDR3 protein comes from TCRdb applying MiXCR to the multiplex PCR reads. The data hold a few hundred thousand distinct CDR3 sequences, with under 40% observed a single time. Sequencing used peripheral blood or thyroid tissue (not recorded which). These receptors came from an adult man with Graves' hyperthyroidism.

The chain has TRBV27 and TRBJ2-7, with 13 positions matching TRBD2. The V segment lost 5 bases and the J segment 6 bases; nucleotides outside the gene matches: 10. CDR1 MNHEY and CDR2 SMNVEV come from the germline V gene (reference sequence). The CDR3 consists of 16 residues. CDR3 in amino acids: CASSRLLAGGPGEQYF. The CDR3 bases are TGTGCCAGCAGTCGCCTACTAGCGGGAGGGCCGGGCGAGCAGTACTTC.

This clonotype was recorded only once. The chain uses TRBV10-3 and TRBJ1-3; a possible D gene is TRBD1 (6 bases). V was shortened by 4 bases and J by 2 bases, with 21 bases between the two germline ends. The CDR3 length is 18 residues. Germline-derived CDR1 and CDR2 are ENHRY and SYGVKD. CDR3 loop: CAISGARGTRPPGNTIYF. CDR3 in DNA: TGTGCCATCAGTGGGGCGAGGGGGACCAGACCTCCTGGAAACACCATATATTTT.

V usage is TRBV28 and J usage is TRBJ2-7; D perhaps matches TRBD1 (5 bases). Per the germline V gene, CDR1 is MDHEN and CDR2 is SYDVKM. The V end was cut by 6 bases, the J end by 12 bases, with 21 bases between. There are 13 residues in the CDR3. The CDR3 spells CASSQDLFGAPYF. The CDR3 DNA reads TGTGCCAGCAGCCAAGATCTATTTGGGGCTCCGTACTTC.

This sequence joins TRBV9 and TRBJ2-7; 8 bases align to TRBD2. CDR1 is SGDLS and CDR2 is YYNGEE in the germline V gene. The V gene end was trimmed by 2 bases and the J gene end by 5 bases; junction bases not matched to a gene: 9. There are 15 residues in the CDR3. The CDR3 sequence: CASSVSGGVSHEQYF. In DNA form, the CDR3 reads TGTGCCAGCAGCGTCTCGGGAGGGGTAAGCCACGAGCAGTACTTC.

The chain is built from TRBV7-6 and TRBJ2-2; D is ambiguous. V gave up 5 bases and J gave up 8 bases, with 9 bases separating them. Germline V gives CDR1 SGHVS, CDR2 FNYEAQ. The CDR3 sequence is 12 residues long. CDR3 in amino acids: CASSEGRGELFF. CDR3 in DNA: TGTGCCAGCAGCGAAGGACGTGGGGAGCTGTTTTTT. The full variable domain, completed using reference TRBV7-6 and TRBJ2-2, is GAGVSQSPRYKVTKRGQDVALRCDPISGHVSLYWYRQALGQGPEFLTYFNYEAQQDKSGLPNDRFSAERPEGSISTLTIQRTEQRDSAMYRCASSEGRGELFFGEGSRLTVL.

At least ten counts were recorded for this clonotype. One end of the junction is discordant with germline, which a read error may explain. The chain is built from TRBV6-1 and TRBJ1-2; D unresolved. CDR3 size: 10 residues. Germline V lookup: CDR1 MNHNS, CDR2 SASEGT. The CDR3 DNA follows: TGTGCCAGCAGAGAAGATGGCTACACCTTC. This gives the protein CASREDGYTF.

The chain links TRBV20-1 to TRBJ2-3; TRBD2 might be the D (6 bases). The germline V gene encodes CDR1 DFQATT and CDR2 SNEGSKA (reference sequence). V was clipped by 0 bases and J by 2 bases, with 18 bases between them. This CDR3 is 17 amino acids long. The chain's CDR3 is CSARDGLGGTFTDTQYF. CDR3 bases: TGCAGTGCTAGAGATGGCCTTGGAGGGACGTTCACAGATACGCAGTATTTT.

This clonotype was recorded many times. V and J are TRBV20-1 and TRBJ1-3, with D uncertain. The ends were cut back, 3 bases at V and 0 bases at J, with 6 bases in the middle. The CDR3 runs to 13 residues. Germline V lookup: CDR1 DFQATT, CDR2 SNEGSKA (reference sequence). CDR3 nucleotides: TGCAGTGCTAGGAGGGTCTCTGGAAACACCATATATTTT. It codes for CSARRVSGNTIYF.

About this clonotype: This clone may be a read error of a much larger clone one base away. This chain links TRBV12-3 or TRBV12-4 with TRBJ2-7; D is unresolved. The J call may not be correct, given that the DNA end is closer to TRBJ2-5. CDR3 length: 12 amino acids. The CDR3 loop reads CASNSNGETQYF. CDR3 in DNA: TGTGCCAGCAACTCGAACGGAGAGACCCAGTACTTC.

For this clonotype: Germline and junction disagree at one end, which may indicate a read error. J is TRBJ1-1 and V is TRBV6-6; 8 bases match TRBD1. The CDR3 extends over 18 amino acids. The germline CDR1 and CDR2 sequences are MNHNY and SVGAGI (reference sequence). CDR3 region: CASSVPRYPGGKETEAFF. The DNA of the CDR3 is TGTGCCAGCAGTGTTCCTAGGTATCCAGGGGGCAAGGAGACTGAGGCTTTCTTT.

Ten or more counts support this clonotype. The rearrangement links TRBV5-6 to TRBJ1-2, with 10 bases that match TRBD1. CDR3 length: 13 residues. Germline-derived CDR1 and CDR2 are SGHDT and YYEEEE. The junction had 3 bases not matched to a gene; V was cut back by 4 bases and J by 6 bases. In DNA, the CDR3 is TGTGCCAGCAGCCGTGGACAGGGGGATGGCTACACCTTC. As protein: CASSRGQGDGYTF.

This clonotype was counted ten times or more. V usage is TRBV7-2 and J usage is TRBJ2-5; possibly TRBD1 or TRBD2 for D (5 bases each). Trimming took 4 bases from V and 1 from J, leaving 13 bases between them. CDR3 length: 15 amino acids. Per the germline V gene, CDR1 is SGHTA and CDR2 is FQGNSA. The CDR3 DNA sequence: TGTGCCAGCAGCTGGGCCGAGGGGACCCAAGAGACCCAGTACTTC. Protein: CASSWAEGTQETQYF.

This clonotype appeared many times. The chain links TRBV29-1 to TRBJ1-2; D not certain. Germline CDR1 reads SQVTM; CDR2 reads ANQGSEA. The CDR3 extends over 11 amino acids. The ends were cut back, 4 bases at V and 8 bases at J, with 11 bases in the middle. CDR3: CSVVGPRGYTF. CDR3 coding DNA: TGCAGCGTTGTGGGCCCTAGGGGCTACACCTTC.

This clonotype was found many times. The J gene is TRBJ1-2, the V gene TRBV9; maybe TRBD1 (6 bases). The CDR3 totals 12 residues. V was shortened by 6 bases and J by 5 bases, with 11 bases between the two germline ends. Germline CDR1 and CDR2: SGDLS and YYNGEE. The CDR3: CASTRTVYGYTF. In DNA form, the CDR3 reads TGTGCCAGCACGAGGACAGTGTATGGCTACACCTTC. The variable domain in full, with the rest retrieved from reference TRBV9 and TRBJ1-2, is DSGVTQTPKHLITATGQRVTLRCSPRSGDLSVYWYQQSLDQGLQFLIQYYNGEERAKGNILERFSAQQFPDLHSELNLSSLELGDSALYFCASTRTVYGYTFGSGTRLTVV.

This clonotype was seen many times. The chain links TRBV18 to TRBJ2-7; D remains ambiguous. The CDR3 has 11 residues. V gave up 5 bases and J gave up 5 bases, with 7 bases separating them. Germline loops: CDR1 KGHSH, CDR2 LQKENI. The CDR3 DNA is TGTGCCAGCTCAAGTAAAGACGAGCAGTACTTC. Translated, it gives CASSSKDEQYF.

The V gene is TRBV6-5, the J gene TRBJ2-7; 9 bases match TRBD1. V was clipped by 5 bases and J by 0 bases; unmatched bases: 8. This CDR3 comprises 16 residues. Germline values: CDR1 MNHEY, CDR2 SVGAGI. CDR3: CASSTGTGLHSYEQYF. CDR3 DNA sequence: TGTGCCAGCAGTACGGGGACAGGGTTGCACTCCTACGAGCAGTACTTC.

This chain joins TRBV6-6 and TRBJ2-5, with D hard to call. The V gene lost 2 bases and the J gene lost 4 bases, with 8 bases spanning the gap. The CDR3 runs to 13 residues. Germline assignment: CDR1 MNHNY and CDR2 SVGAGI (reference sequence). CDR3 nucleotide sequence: TGTGCCAGCAGTTACAGTGGGGTAGAGACCCAGTACTTC. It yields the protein CASSYSGVETQYF.